This entry lists 29 T cell receptor beta chains sequenced from one sample in a study of blood T cell repertoires in COVID-19. TCRdb's table, derived via immunoSEQ multiplex PCR, lists solely in-frame clones and lacks some. The sample has 250,000 to 350,000 clones, about nine tenths seen once. The sample consisted of peripheral blood. The receptors here all came from a woman aged 25 to 45 with COVID-19, enrolled during active disease.

DNA for the CDR3: TGTGCCAGCAGCAGGGGCCTACCTCGGGGCCACGAGCAGTACTTC. This sequence encodes CASSRGLPRGHEQYF. J is TRBJ2-7 and V is TRBV28, with TRBD1 as a possible D gene (6 bases). The germline gives CDR1 MDHEN, CDR2 SYDVKM. Trimming removed 6 bases at V and 5 bases at J, with 20 bases between. The CDR3 has 15 amino acids.

The chain employs TRBV3-1 (or the pseudogene TRBV3-2) and TRBJ2-3; 7 bases are a match to TRBD2. This CDR3 contains 16 residues. Looked up from germline, CDR1 is LGHDT and CDR2 is YNNKEL (reference sequence). V trimming: 2 bases; J trimming: 4 bases; junction bases outside the gene matches: 9. CDR3 loop: CASSQSWTSSPDTQYF. The CDR3 coding sequence is TGTGCCAGCAGCCAATCTTGGACTAGTAGTCCAGATACGCAGTATTTT.

J is TRBJ2-3 and V is TRBV29-1; a weak D match, TRBD2 (6 bases). The CDR3 length is 15 residues. The V end was cut by 0 bases, the J end by 2 bases, with 12 bases between. CDR1 is SQVTM, CDR2 ANQGSEA, per germline. The CDR3 protein is CSVEDWREDTDTQYF. CDR3 bases: TGCAGCGTTGAAGACTGGCGGGAAGACACAGATACGCAGTATTTT.

This sequence joins TRBV7-3 and TRBJ2-1; TRBD2 matches at 8 bases. With V trimmed by 5 bases and J by 11 bases, 11 bases remained unmatched. Germline V gene data show CDR1 as SGHTA and CDR2 as FQGTGA. The length of the CDR3 is 14 residues. In DNA, the CDR3 is TGTGCCAGCAGCCAATCCGGGACTAGTCCTAAGCAGTTCTTC. The encoded protein is CASSQSGTSPKQFF.

The chain employs TRBV11-2 and TRBJ1-1, with D tentatively TRBD1 (5 bases). V shed 0 bases and J shed 3 bases, with 8 bases lying between them. CDR3 length: 14 residues. Germline V gene lookup returns CDR1 SGHAT and CDR2 FQNNGV. The CDR3 reads CASSLDPGDTEAFF. In DNA form, the CDR3 reads TGTGCCAGCAGCTTAGATCCGGGGGACACTGAAGCTTTCTTT.

The gene calls are TRBV10-1 and TRBJ2-3; D perhaps matches TRBD2 (6 bases). The CDR3 totals 14 residues. The germline gives CDR1 WNHNN, CDR2 SYGVQD (reference sequence). The ends were cut back, 5 bases at V and 4 bases at J, with 13 bases in the middle. This CDR3 is CASSPGTYPDTQYF. The CDR3 nucleotides are TGCGCCAGCAGTCCCGGGACTTACCCAGATACGCAGTATTTT.

The rearrangement uses TRBV19 and TRBJ1-2; the D is unclear. The CDR3 contains 15 residues. Germline V gene lookup returns CDR1 LNHDA and CDR2 SQIVND (reference sequence). The germline V and J ends were trimmed by 3 bases and 1 base, with 12 bases remaining between them. The CDR3 here is CASSMGRSVNYGYTF. DNA of the CDR3: TGTGCCAGTAGTATGGGCAGATCCGTTAACTATGGCTACACCTTC.

This rearrangement joins TRBV5-5 to TRBJ2-7; a weak D match, TRBD1 (5 bases). The CDR3 covers 14 residues. Germline V gene lookup returns CDR1 SGHKS and CDR2 YYEKEE (reference sequence). V lost 2 bases to trimming and J lost 3 bases, with 12 bases between them. The CDR3 protein is CASSFLFQGYEQYF. The DNA for the CDR3 is TGTGCCAGCAGCTTCCTTTTTCAGGGCTACGAGCAGTACTTC.

The gene calls are TRBV27 and TRBJ2-1; 7 positions agree with TRBD2. V lost 6 bases to trimming and J lost 7 bases; unmatched junction nucleotides: 15. Germline V gene data show CDR1 as MNHEY and CDR2 as SMNVEV (reference sequence). The CDR3 runs to 16 residues. CDR3 DNA: TGTGCCAGCAGCTCTCCTAGTGGCGGGAGAAGGAATGAGCAGTTCTTC. Translated, it gives CASSSPSGGRRNEQFF.

CDR3 nucleotide sequence: TGTGCCAGCTCACCCAACTACGACAGTGAAGCTTTCTTT. Its translation: CASSPNYDSEAFF. This chain connects TRBV18 to TRBJ1-1; D is perhaps TRBD1 (5 bases). The CDR3 totals 13 residues. The germline gives CDR1 KGHSH, CDR2 LQKENI. V gave up 3 bases and J gave up 7 bases, with 12 bases separating them.

The gene calls are TRBV19 and TRBJ1-4; D call uncertain. The CDR3 loop spans 13 amino acids. V gave up 5 bases and J gave up 3 bases, with 7 bases separating them. CDR1 is LNHDA and CDR2 is SQIVND in the germline V gene (reference sequence). The CDR3 coding sequence is TGTGCCAGTAGTCTAAGATCTAATGAAAAACTGTTTTTT. Amino acid sequence: CASSLRSNEKLFF.

The chain employs TRBV5-4 and TRBJ1-1; D may be TRBD1 (5 bases). Germline CDR1 and CDR2: SGHNT and YYREEE (reference sequence). This CDR3 comprises 13 residues. V was clipped by 4 bases and J by 3 bases, with 10 bases between them. CDR3 amino acids: CASSGGFDTEAFF. The CDR3, as DNA: TGTGCCAGCAGCGGGGGGTTCGACACTGAAGCTTTCTTT.

This clone appeared once. This chain connects TRBV3-1 (or the pseudogene TRBV3-2) to TRBJ2-7, with 9 positions matching TRBD1. This CDR3 spans 13 amino acids. V lost 4 bases and J lost 3; bases outside the gene matches: 1. In germline, CDR1 is LGHDT, CDR2 YNNKEL (reference sequence). CDR3 residues: CASSRDRVYEQYF. CDR3 nucleotides: TGTGCCAGCAGCCGGGACAGGGTCTACGAGCAGTACTTC.

The chain employs TRBV6-6 and TRBJ2-7, with D maybe TRBD1 (6 bases). From germline, CDR1 is MNHNY and CDR2 SVGAGI (reference sequence). The CDR3 spans 16 residues. V gave up 5 bases and J gave up 1 base, with 18 bases separating them. As DNA, the CDR3 is TGTGCCAGCAGTCCCCCTACAGGGCAGGGATCCTACGAGCAGTACTTC. It yields the protein CASSPPTGQGSYEQYF.

The V gene is TRBV3-1 (or the pseudogene TRBV3-2), the J gene TRBJ2-5; no reliable D call. Trimming shortened V by 0 bases and J by 5 bases, and 4 bases separated the two germline ends. CDR3 length equals 12 residues. Germline values: CDR1 LGHDT, CDR2 YNNKEL (reference sequence). CDR3 DNA: TGTGCCAGCAGCCAAGATGAGGAGACCCAGTACTTC. This translates into CASSQDEETQYF.

Here the CDR3 DNA reads TGTGCCAGCAGTGTAACCAGGGACTCCTACGAGCAGTACTTC. Residues: CASSVTRDSYEQYF. The chain uses TRBV2 and TRBJ2-7; perhaps TRBD1 as D (5 bases). Between the trimmed V and J ends, which lost 4 bases and 0 bases, there was a span of 10 bases. Germline values: CDR1 SNHLY, CDR2 FYNNEI. The CDR3 is 14 amino acids. The variable domain in full, with the rest retrieved from reference TRBV2 and TRBJ2-7, is EPEVTQTPSHQVTQMGQEVILRCVPISNHLYFYWYRQILGQKVEFLVSFYNNEISEKSEIFDDQFSVERPDGSNFTLKIRSTKLEDSAMYFCASSVTRDSYEQYFGPGTRLTVT.

V gene TRBV5-6 combines with J gene TRBJ2-1; 8 positions agree with TRBD2. Looked up from germline, CDR1 is SGHDT and CDR2 is YYEEEE. The CDR3 loop spans 17 amino acids. Trimming cost V 3 bases and J 8 bases; bases outside gene matches: 16. The CDR3 nucleotides are TGTGCCAGCAGCTCCTACTCCGGGACTAGGGGTGGGGATGAGCAGTTCTTC. The encoded protein is CASSSYSGTRGGDEQFF. The full variable domain, with the rest looked up from reference TRBV5-6 and TRBJ2-1, is DAGVTQSPTHLIKTRGQQVTLRCSPKSGHDTVSWYQQALGQGPQFIFQYYEEEERQRGNFPDRFSGHQFPNYSSELNVNALLLGDSALYLCASSSYSGTRGGDEQFFGPGTRLTVL.

A word on this clone: One end of the junction does not line up with germline, which may come from a read error. The rearrangement uses TRBV6-5 and TRBJ2-3; 13 nucleotides agree with TRBD2. Germline CDR1 and CDR2: MNHEY and SVGAGI. This CDR3 is built from 14 residues. The CDR3 DNA reads TGTGCCAGCCGTAGAGGGACTAGCGGGGCCCCCCCGACTTTT. Translated, it gives CASRRGTSGAPPTF.

V and J are TRBV19 and TRBJ1-1; TRBD1 matches at 10 bases. Germline V lookup: CDR1 LNHDA, CDR2 SQIVND (reference sequence). The CDR3 totals 17 residues. With 7 bases clipped from V and 0 bases from J, the junction kept 11 bases outside the gene matches. CDR3 bases: TGTGCCAGTATCCAAGACGGGACAGGGGATATGAACACTGAAGCTTTCTTT. Protein product: CASIQDGTGDMNTEAFF.

V gene TRBV19 combines with J gene TRBJ2-3, with 8 bases identical to TRBD2. The CDR3 runs to 16 residues. Trimming at V came to 2 bases and at J to 4 bases, leaving 8 bases not matched to a gene. Germline CDR1 reads LNHDA; CDR2 reads SQIVND (reference sequence). The CDR3 DNA reads as TGTGCCAGTAGTATACGGGCGGGGGGCCCCGCAGATACGCAGTATTTT. As protein: CASSIRAGGPADTQYF.

The gene calls are TRBV27 and TRBJ1-5, with no clear D. From germline, CDR1 is MNHEY and CDR2 SMNVEV (reference sequence). V was shortened by 3 bases and J by 4 bases, with 10 bases between the two germline ends. CDR3 length equals 14 residues. For the CDR3, the DNA is TGTGCCAGCAGTTTCACCGGGGAGAATCAGCCCCAGCATTTT. Its protein is CASSFTGENQPQHF.

The chain couples TRBV7-9 to TRBJ1-1; tentative D call: TRBD1 (6 bases). Per germline, CDR1 SEHNR and CDR2 FQNEAQ (reference sequence). The CDR3 loop spans 15 amino acids. The germline V and J ends were trimmed by 5 bases and 2 bases, with 15 bases remaining between them. CDR3 DNA sequence: TGTGCCAGCAGCCAACAGACAGGACTCAACACTGAAGCTTTCTTT. It codes for CASSQQTGLNTEAFF.

V is TRBV19 and J is TRBJ2-7; perhaps TRBD2 as D (6 bases). Germline-derived CDR1 and CDR2 are LNHDA and SQIVND (reference sequence). The germline V and J ends were trimmed by 3 bases and 2 bases, with 14 bases remaining between them. The CDR3 loop spans 15 amino acids. In nucleotides, the CDR3 is TGTGCCAGTAGTATCGGGCCGGGGGTGGCCTACGAGCAGTACTTC. It codes for CASSIGPGVAYEQYF.

V and J are TRBV25-1 and TRBJ1-1; no clear D gene. Germline lookup yields CDR1 MGHDK and CDR2 SYGVNS. Deletions cut 2 bases from V and 8 bases from J, with 21 bases between. The CDR3 loop spans 16 amino acids. CDR3 nucleotides: TGTGCCAGCAGTGAACTGAACCTAGGAGGAAGAGGCGAAGCTTTCTTT. It translates to CASSELNLGGRGEAFF.

The chain has TRBV11-2 and TRBJ1-3; D is uncertain. This CDR3 region has 15 residues. V lost 5 bases and J lost 0, with 11 bases in between. Germline CDR1 reads SGHAT; CDR2 reads FQNNGV. The CDR3 bases are TGTGCCAGCAGCGCGTTTAAATACTCTGGAAACACCATATATTTT. It yields the protein CASSAFKYSGNTIYF.

In the case of this clone: The junction and the germline gene differ at one end; a read error may be behind it. V gene TRBV29-1 combines with J gene TRBJ1-2, with D possibly matching TRBD1 (6 bases). The CDR3 has 13 amino acids. Germline V gives CDR1 SQVTM, CDR2 ANQGSEA. The CDR3 loop reads CSVEVGGAHGYTF. The CDR3 DNA sequence: TGCAGCGTGGAAGTGGGGGGGGCTCATGGCTACACCTTC.

The chain employs TRBV5-1 and TRBJ2-1; TRBD2 matches at 8 bases. Germline V gene data show CDR1 as SGHRS and CDR2 as YFSETQ. The V and J ends lost 4 bases and 0 bases, in that order; junction bases with no gene match: 12. This CDR3 has 18 residues. In DNA, the CDR3 is TGCGCCAGCAGCCCTCTTCCAGCGGGAGCGAGCTCCTACAATGAGCAGTTCTTC. As protein: CASSPLPAGASSYNEQFF. The full variable domain, rest sourced from reference TRBV5-1 and TRBJ2-1, is KAGVTQTPRYLIKTRGQQVTLSCSPISGHRSVSWYQQTPGQGLQFLFEYFSETQRNKGNFPGRFSGRQFSNSRSEMNVSTLELGDSALYLCASSPLPAGASSYNEQFFGPGTRLTVL.

The rearrangement joins TRBV5-1 to TRBJ1-1, with TRBD1 matching 7 bases. Trimming at V came to 2 bases and at J to 1 base, leaving 5 bases not matched to a gene. Germline CDR1 and CDR2: SGHRS and YFSETQ. CDR3 length equals 15 residues. The CDR3 nucleotides read TGCGCCAGCAGCTTCGCAGGGGGGACGAACACTGAAGCTTTCTTT. Translation gives CASSFAGGTNTEAFF.

This rearrangement joins TRBV2 to TRBJ1-2; 9 nucleotides align to TRBD1. The germline V gene encodes CDR1 SNHLY and CDR2 FYNNEI. This CDR3 comprises 14 residues. After removal of 11 bases from V and 6 bases from J, the junction contained 13 bases not matched to a gene. CDR3 protein: CASQSGQGVDGYTF. The CDR3 bases are TGTGCCTCTCAGTCGGGACAGGGTGTAGATGGCTACACCTTC.